There are many counts of the clone carrying this TCR beta chain. V gave up 2 bases and J gave up 15 bases; unmatched junction bases: 15. This CDR3 has 14 residues. Germline-derived CDR1 and CDR2 are GTSNPN and SVGIG (reference sequence). The data were taken from a study of spatial heterogeneity in lung cancer. Time point of the sample: sample taken at primary tumor resection. Unsorted whole RNA of tumor, nontumor lung or frozen PBMC was sequenced. Donors were around 70 untreated early-stage non-small cell lung cancer patients. Each CDR3 protein is one row after TCRdb ran MiXCR on the 5' RACE reads. The table records some 28,000 distinct CDR3 sequences, approximately 8.1% of them present only once.

The genes are TRBV30 and TRBJ2-1; 8 nucleotides line up with TRBD2. This clonotype was sampled from a female donor with early-stage non-small cell lung cancer. Source: PBMCs, taken at surgery. This CDR3 reads CAWSLAGGLGRMFF. DNA of the CDR3: TGTGCCTGGAGTTTGGCGGGAGGTTTGGGAAGAATGTTCTTC.